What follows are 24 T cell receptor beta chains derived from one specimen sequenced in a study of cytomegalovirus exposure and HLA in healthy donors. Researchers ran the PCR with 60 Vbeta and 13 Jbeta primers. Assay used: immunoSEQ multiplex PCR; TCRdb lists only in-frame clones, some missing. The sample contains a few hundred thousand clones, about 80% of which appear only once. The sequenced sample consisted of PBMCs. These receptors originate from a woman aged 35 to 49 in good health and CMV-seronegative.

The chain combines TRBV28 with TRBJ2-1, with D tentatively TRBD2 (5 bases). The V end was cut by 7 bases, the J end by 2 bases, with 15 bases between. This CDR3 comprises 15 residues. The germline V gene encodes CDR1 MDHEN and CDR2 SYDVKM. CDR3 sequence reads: CASTHSFGAYNEQFF. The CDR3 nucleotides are TGTGCCAGCACCCATAGTTTCGGGGCCTACAATGAGCAGTTCTTC.

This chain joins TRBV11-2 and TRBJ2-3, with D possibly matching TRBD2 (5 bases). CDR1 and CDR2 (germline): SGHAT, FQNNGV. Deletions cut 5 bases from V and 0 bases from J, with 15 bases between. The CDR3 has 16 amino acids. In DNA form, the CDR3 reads TGTGCCAGCAGCCCCCCTGGACTGACTAGCACAGATACGCAGTATTTT. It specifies CASSPPGLTSTDTQYF.

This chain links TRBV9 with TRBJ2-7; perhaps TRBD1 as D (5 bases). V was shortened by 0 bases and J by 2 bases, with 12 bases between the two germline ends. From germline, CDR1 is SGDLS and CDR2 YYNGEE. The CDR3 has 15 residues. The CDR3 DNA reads TGTGCCAGCAGCGTAGATGGCAGGGAACCCTACGAGCAGTACTTC. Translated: CASSVDGREPYEQYF.

CDR3 DNA sequence: TGTGCCACCAGCAGAGACGGAAGGGGGGGAGGAACCGGGGAGCTGTTTTTT. It specifies CATSRDGRGGGTGELFF. The chain joins TRBV15 to TRBJ2-2; tentatively, D is TRBD2 (7 bases). Germline CDR1 LNHNV, CDR2 YYDKDF (reference sequence). The CDR3 sequence is 17 residues long. V was cut by 0 bases and J by 5 bases, with 16 bases left in between.

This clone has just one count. CDR3 sequence (DNA): TGTGCCAGCAGTGAAATAGCGCATACGCAGTATTTT. Translated: CASSEIAHTQYF. The chain recombines TRBV2 with TRBJ2-3; tentative D call: TRBD2 (5 bases). Trimming pared 2 bases from V and 7 bases from J, leaving 7 bases between. Germline values: CDR1 SNHLY, CDR2 FYNNEI. The CDR3 contains 12 residues.

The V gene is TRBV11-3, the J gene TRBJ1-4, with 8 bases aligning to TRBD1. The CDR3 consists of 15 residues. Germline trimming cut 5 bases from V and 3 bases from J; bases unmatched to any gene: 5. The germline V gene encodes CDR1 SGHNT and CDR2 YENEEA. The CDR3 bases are TGTGCCAGCAGCCCCGCCAGGGGGCCTAATGAAAAACTGTTTTTT. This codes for CASSPARGPNEKLFF.

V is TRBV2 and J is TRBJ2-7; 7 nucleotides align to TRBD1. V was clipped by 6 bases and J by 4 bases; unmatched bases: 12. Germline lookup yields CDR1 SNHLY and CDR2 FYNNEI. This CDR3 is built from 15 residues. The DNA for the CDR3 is TGTGCCAGCAGAGTAACAGGGGAAATGAGGTACGAGCAGTACTTC. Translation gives CASRVTGEMRYEQYF.

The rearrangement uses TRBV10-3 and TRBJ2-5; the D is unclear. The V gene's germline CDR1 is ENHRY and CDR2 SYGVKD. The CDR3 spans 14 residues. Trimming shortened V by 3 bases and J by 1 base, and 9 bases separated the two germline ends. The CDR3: CAISEVLIQETQYF. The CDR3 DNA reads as TGTGCCATCAGTGAAGTACTGATCCAAGAGACCCAGTACTTC.

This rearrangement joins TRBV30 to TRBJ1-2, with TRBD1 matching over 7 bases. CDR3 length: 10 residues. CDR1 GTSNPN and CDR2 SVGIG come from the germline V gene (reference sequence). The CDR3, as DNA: TGTGCATGGGGGACAGTCGGCTACACCTTC. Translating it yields CAWGTVGYTF.

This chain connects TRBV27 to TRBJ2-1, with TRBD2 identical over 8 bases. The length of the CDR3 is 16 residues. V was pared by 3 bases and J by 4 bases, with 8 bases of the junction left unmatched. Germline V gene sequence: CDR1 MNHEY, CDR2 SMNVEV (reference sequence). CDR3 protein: CASSFGWLAGYNEQFF. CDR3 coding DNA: TGTGCCAGCAGTTTTGGGTGGCTAGCGGGTTACAATGAGCAGTTCTTC.

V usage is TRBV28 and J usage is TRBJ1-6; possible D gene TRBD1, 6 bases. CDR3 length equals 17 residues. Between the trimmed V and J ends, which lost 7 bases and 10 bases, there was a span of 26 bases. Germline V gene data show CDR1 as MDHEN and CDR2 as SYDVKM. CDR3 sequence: CASTLRGAGGARSPLHF. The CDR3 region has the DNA TGTGCCAGCACCCTCCGGGGCGCGGGGGGGGCGCGGTCACCCCTCCACTTT.

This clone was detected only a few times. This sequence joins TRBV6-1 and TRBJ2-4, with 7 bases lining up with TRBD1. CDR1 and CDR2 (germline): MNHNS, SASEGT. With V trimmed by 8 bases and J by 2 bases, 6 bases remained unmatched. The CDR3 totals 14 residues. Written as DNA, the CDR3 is TGTGCCAGCCATCGGGACAGTCCCAAAAACATTCAGTACTTC. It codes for CASHRDSPKNIQYF.

In DNA form, the CDR3 reads TGTGCCTGGAGTGTAGACGGGTGGCGCACTGAAGCTTTCTTT. This encodes CAWSVDGWRTEAFF. This sequence joins TRBV30 and TRBJ1-1; D not resolved. V lost 0 bases and J 4 bases, leaving 12 bases between the germline ends. In germline, CDR1 is GTSNPN, CDR2 SVGIG (reference sequence). The CDR3 consists of 14 residues.

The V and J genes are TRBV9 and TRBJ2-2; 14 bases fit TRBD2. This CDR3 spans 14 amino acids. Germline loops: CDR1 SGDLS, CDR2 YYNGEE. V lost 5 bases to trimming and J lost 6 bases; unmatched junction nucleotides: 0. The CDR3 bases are TGTGCCAGCAGGACTAGCGGGGGGGCCGGGGAGCTGTTTTTT. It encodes CASRTSGGAGELFF.

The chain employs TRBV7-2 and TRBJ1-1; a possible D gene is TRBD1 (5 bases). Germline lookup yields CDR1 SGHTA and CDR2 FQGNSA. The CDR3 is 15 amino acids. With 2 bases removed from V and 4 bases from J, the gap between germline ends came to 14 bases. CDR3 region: CASSLYMGGLTEAFF. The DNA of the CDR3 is TGTGCCAGCAGCTTATACATGGGGGGACTCACTGAAGCTTTCTTT.

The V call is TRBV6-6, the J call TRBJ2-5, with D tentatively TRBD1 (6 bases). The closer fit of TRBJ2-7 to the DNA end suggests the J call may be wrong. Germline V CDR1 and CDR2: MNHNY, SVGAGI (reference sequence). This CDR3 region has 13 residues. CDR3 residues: CASGQSSSYEQYF. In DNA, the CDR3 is TGTGCCAGCGGACAGTCTAGCTCCTACGAGCAGTACTTC.

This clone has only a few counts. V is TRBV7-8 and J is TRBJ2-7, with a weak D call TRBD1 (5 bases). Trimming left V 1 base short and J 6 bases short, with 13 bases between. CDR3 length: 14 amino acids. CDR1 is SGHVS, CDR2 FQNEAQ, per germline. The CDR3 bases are TGTGCCAGCAGCTTAGTGAGTTTTACAGGCGAGCAGTACTTC. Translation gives CASSLVSFTGEQYF. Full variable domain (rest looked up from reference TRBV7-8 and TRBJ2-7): GAGVSQSPRYKVAKRGQDVALRCDPISGHVSLFWYQQALGQGPEFLTYFQNEAQLDKSGLPSDRFFAERPEGSVSTLKIQRTQQEDSAVYLCASSLVSFTGEQYFGPGTRLTVT.

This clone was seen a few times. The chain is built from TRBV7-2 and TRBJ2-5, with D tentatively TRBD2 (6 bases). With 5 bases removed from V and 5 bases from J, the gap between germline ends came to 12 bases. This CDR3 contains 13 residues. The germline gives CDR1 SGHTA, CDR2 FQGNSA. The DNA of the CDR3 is TGTGCCAGCAGCCCGACTAGAACGGAGACCCAGTACTTC. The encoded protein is CASSPTRTETQYF.

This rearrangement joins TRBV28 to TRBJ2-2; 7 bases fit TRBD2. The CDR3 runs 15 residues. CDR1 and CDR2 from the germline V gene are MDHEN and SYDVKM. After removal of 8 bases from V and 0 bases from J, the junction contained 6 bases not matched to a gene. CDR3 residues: CASGLGGANTGELFF. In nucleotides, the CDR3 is TGTGCCAGCGGGCTTGGGGGGGCGAACACCGGGGAGCTGTTTTTT.

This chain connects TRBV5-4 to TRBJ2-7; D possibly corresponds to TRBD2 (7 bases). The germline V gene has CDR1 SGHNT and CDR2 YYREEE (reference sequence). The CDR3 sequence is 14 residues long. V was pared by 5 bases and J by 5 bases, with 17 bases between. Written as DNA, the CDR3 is TGTGCCAGCAGAAAGAGGGGGGAGGGACACGAGCAGTACTTC. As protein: CASRKRGEGHEQYF.

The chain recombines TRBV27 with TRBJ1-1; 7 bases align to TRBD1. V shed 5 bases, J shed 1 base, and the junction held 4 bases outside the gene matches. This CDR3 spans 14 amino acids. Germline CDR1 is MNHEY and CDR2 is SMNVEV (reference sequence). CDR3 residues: CASSRDRANTEAFF. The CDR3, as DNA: TGTGCCAGCAGTAGAGACAGGGCGAACACTGAAGCTTTCTTT.

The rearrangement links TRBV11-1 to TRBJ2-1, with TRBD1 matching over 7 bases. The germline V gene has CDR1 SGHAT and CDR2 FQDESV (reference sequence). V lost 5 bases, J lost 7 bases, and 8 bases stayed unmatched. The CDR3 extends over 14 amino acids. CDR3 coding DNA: TGTGCCAGCAGCCCCCGGGACAGAGAGAATGAGCAGTTCTTC. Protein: CASSPRDRENEQFF.

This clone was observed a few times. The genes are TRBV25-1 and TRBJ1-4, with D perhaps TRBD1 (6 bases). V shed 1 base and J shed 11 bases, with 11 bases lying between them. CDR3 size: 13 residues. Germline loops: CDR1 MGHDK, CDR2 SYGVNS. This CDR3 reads CASSESTGRKLFF. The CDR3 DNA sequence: TGTGCCAGCAGTGAATCGACAGGCCGGAAACTGTTTTTT.

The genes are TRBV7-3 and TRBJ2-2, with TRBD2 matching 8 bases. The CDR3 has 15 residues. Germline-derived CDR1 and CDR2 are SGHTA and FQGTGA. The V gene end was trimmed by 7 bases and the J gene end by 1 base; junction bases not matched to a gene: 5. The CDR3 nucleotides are TGTGCCAGCACCGGAACTAGCGGGAACACCGGGGAGCTGTTTTTT. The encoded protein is CASTGTSGNTGELFF.